The rows below give T cell receptor beta chains drawn from one sample of a study of blood T cell repertoires in COVID-19. Measured with immunoSEQ multiplex PCR; TCRdb has only the in-frame clones, and not every one. The data hold approximately 270,000 clones, with roughly four fifths observed a single time. Sequencing was performed on peripheral blood. These receptors originate from a man at least 80 years old with acute or convalescent COVID-19. Both conserved end residues are part of each CDR3. Each record gives: CDR3 DNA, CDR3 protein, D gene, J gene, clone size, V gene. The D gene is left open where the match is weak. Clone size appears in some rows only: once, few, many, or a class for an expanded clone.

DNA: TGTGCCAGCAGCTCTCGAACAGGGATTTCGGCTTTCTTT; CDR3: CASSSRTGISAFF; D: .; J: TRBJ1-1; size: few; V: TRBV3-1/TRBV3-2
DNA: TGTGCCAGCAGTTTGACTAGCGGGGGGCTCACAGATACGCAGTATTTT; CDR3: CASSLTSGGLTDTQYF; D: TRBD2; J: TRBJ2-3; size: .; V: TRBV28
DNA: TGTGCCAGCAGCTTAGGACAGAACACTGAAGCTTTCTTT; CDR3: CASSLGQNTEAFF; D: .; J: TRBJ1-1; size: .; V: TRBV7-9
DNA: TGCGCCAGCAGCACACCCCCGGGACTAGCGGGGATTGACGCTAGCACAGATACGCAGTATTTT; CDR3: CASSTPPGLAGIDASTDTQYF; D: TRBD2; J: TRBJ2-3; size: .; V: TRBV5-1
DNA: TGTGCCAGCAGCCGTAGGGACAGGGGTCTAGGTGGCTACACCTTC; CDR3: CASSRRDRGLGGYTF; D: TRBD1; J: TRBJ1-2; size: .; V: TRBV6-5
DNA: TGCAGTGCTAGTCCAGGGGGAAACAGCAATCAGCCCCAGCATTTT; CDR3: CSASPGGNSNQPQHF; D: TRBD1; J: TRBJ1-5; size: once; V: TRBV20-1
DNA: TGTGCCAGCAGCGCGTACAGGGATTTTTCCTACGAGCAGTACTTC; CDR3: CASSAYRDFSYEQYF; D: .; J: TRBJ2-7; size: .; V: TRBV21-1
DNA: TGTGCCAGCAGCCCCGCGGGACTAGCGGATCTCTCCTACGAGCAGTACTTC; CDR3: CASSPAGLADLSYEQYF; D: TRBD2; J: TRBJ2-7; size: once; V: TRBV5-5
DNA: TGTGCCAGCTCACCCAATCTGCTAGGGGGCAATGAAGACGAGCAGTACTTC; CDR3: CASSPNLLGGNEDEQYF; D: TRBD1; J: TRBJ2-7; size: .; V: TRBV18
DNA: TGTGCCAGCAGTACAGGGGGCCCGTACGAGCAGTACTTC; CDR3: CASSTGGPYEQYF; D: TRBD1; J: TRBJ2-7; size: .; V: TRBV6-5
DNA: TGCGCCAGCAGTTCCGTGACAGGGGCCTACGAGCAGTACTTC; CDR3: CASSSVTGAYEQYF; D: TRBD1; J: TRBJ2-7; size: .; V: TRBV5-1
DNA: TGTGCCAGCAGCTTGGCGGGGGGGACAGGGAATCTCGAGCAGTACTTC; CDR3: CASSLAGGTGNLEQYF; D: .; J: TRBJ2-7; size: .; V: TRBV5-5
DNA: TGTGCCAGCTCACCCCCCAACGAGGGAATCCGAAACACCATATATTTT; CDR3: CASSPPNEGIRNTIYF; D: .; J: TRBJ1-3; size: .; V: TRBV18
DNA: TGTGCCAGCAGCTTGGCCCAGGGGGGAAGGAATTCACCCCTCCACTTT; CDR3: CASSLAQGGRNSPLHF; D: TRBD1; J: TRBJ1-6; size: .; V: TRBV5-4
DNA: TGCGCCAGCAGCCTTGGCCAAGGTGCGGGGGCCGAGCAGTACTTC; CDR3: CASSLGQGAGAEQYF; D: .; J: TRBJ2-7; size: .; V: TRBV5-1
DNA: TGTGCCAGCAGGGAAGCGGGGGACACTGAAGCTTTCTTT; CDR3: CASREAGDTEAFF; D: .; J: TRBJ1-1; size: .; V: TRBV12-3/TRBV12-4
DNA: TGTGCCAGCAGTGACTGGCAGATGAACACTGAAGCTTTCTTT; CDR3: CASSDWQMNTEAFF; D: .; J: TRBJ1-1; size: few; V: TRBV2
DNA: TGTGCCAGTAGTATGGACAGGGGGTTATACACTGAAGCTTTCTTT; CDR3: CASSMDRGLYTEAFF; D: TRBD1; J: TRBJ1-1; size: many; V: TRBV19
DNA: TGTGCCAGCAGCCGGTATGGGGGGAACACCATATATTTT; CDR3: CASSRYGGNTIYF; D: .; J: TRBJ1-3; size: .; V: TRBV5-4
DNA: TGTGCCAGCAGCCCCGAGTGGGCTAGCGGGAGGGGCGGTACGCAGTATTTT; CDR3: CASSPEWASGRGGTQYF; D: TRBD2; J: TRBJ2-3; size: .; V: TRBV7-2
DNA: TGTGCCAGTACTCCGGGACAGGGCTATGGCTACACCTTC; CDR3: CASTPGQGYGYTF; D: TRBD1; J: TRBJ1-2; size: .; V: TRBV9
DNA: TGTGCCAGCAGTCCGGCAGGGGGCAGCGAGCAGTACTTC; CDR3: CASSPAGGSEQYF; D: TRBD1; J: TRBJ2-7; size: .; V: TRBV28
DNA: TGCGCCAGCAGCTTGGGGACTTCTAACACTGAAGCTTTCTTT; CDR3: CASSLGTSNTEAFF; D: .; J: TRBJ1-1; size: .; V: TRBV5-1
DNA: TGTGCCAGCAGTTATCAGGCTGGAAACACCATATATTTT; CDR3: CASSYQAGNTIYF; D: .; J: TRBJ1-3; size: .; V: TRBV6-5
DNA: TGTGCCAGCAGCCTCGGGACTGTGGAGACCCAGTACTTC; CDR3: CASSLGTVETQYF; D: .; J: TRBJ2-5; size: .; V: TRBV7-3
DNA: TGTGCCAGCAGCCTCTCTCTCGAGCAGTACTTC; CDR3: CASSLSLEQYF; D: .; J: TRBJ2-7; size: .; V: TRBV12-3/TRBV12-4
DNA: TGCGCCAGCAGCTGGGGCCAGGGGGCGCGGGGGGCCAACGTCCTGACTTTC; CDR3: CASSWGQGARGANVLTF; D: TRBD1; J: TRBJ2-6; size: .; V: TRBV5-1
DNA: TGTGCCAGTGGACAGGGGAGCACAGATACGCAGTATTTT; CDR3: CASGQGSTDTQYF; D: TRBD1; J: TRBJ2-3; size: few; V: TRBV7-9
DNA: TGTGCCAGCAGTGGACAGGGTTTGGGATCACCCCTCCACTTT; CDR3: CASSGQGLGSPLHF; D: TRBD1; J: TRBJ1-6; size: .; V: TRBV2
DNA: TGTGCCAGCAGTTACGACAGGGGTGGGAGTGGCTACACCTTC; CDR3: CASSYDRGGSGYTF; D: TRBD1; J: TRBJ1-2; size: once; V: TRBV6-6
DNA: TGTGCCAGCAGTAAAGGACAGCCACAGGGGTACACCATATATTTT; CDR3: CASSKGQPQGYTIYF; D: TRBD1; J: TRBJ1-3; size: .; V: TRBV2
DNA: TGCGCCAGCAGCTTGGGGGACACCCACCTATCTGGGGCCAACGTCCTGACTTTC; CDR3: CASSLGDTHLSGANVLTF; D: .; J: TRBJ2-6; size: once; V: TRBV5-1
DNA: TGCGCCAGCAGCTCGACATTCGATGAGCAGTTCTTC; CDR3: CASSSTFDEQFF; D: .; J: TRBJ2-1; size: .; V: TRBV5-1
DNA: TGTGCCATCAGTGAGTCGCAGTTCGGGGAAAAACTGTTTTTT; CDR3: CAISESQFGEKLFF; D: .; J: TRBJ1-4; size: .; V: TRBV10-3
DNA: TGCGCCAGCAGATCGGGGGGCGCGTCCACCGGGGAGCTGTTTTTT; CDR3: CASRSGGASTGELFF; D: .; J: TRBJ2-2; size: once; V: TRBV4-1
DNA: TGTGCCAGCAGGTCGGACAGGCTCCAGCCCCAGCATTTT; CDR3: CASRSDRLQPQHF; D: TRBD1; J: TRBJ1-5; size: .; V: TRBV28
DNA: TGTGCCAGCAGCCTCACGGACAGGGGCTACGAGCAGTACTTC; CDR3: CASSLTDRGYEQYF; D: TRBD1; J: TRBJ2-7; size: .; V: TRBV9
DNA: TGCGCCAGCAGCTTGGCCGCGGGGGGCGGCGGCTACACCTTC; CDR3: CASSLAAGGGGYTF; D: .; J: TRBJ1-2; size: .; V: TRBV5-1
DNA: TGTGCCACCAGTGGATCCGGGACAGGGCGCACCGGGGAGCTGTTTTTT; CDR3: CATSGSGTGRTGELFF; D: TRBD1; J: TRBJ2-2; size: .; V: TRBV24-1
DNA: TGTGCCACCAGTGACCCTAAACCGGGACAGGGGATGGATACGCAGTATTTT; CDR3: CATSDPKPGQGMDTQYF; D: TRBD1; J: TRBJ2-3; size: .; V: TRBV24-1
DNA: TGTGCCAGCAGTGAAGCGGGACAGGGCCATTACGAGCAGTACTTC; CDR3: CASSEAGQGHYEQYF; D: TRBD1; J: TRBJ2-7; size: .; V: TRBV6-1
DNA: TGTGCCAGTAGTAACCCGGGAGCCAAAAACATTCAGTACTTC; CDR3: CASSNPGAKNIQYF; D: .; J: TRBJ2-4; size: .; V: TRBV19
DNA: TGTGCCAGCACTTTCTTCAGGGACTCTGGGGCCAACGTCCTGACTTTC; CDR3: CASTFFRDSGANVLTF; D: .; J: TRBJ2-6; size: .; V: TRBV6-4
DNA: TGTGCCATCGGACAGGGGAATTCACCCCTCCACTTT; CDR3: CAIGQGNSPLHF; D: TRBD1; J: TRBJ1-6; size: .; V: TRBV2
DNA: TGTGCTAGTGGTATACGTACTGTCGGGGAGCAGTACTTC; CDR3: CASGIRTVGEQYF; D: .; J: TRBJ2-7; size: .; V: TRBV12-5